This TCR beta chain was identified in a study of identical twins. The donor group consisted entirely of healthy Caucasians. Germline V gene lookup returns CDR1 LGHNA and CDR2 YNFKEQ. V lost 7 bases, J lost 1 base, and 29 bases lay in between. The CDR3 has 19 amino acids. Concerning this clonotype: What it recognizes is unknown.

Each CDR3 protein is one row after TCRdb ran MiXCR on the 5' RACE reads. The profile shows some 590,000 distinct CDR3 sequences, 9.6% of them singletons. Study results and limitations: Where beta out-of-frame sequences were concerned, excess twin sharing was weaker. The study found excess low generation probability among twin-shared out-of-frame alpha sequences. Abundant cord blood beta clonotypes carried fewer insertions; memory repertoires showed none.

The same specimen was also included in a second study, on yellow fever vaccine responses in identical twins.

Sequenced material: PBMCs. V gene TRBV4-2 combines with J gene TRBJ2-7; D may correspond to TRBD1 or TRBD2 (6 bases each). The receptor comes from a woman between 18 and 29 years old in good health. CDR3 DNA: TGTGCCAGCATACCACTACGTCCAGGGGAGTTAGCGGCATCCTACGAGCAGTACTTC. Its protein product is CASIPLRPGELAASYEQYF.